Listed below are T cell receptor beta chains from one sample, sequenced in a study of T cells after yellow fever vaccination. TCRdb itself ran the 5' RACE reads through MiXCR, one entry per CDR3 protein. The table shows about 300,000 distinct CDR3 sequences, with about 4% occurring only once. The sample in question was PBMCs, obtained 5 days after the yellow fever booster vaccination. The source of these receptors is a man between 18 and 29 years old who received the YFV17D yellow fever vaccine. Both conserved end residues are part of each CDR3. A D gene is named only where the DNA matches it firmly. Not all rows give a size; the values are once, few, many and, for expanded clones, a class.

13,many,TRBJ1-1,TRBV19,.,CASSIEGDTEAFF,TGTGCCAGTAGTATCGAGGGGGACACTGAAGCTTTCTTT
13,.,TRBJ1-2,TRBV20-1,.,CSARNRPNYGYTF,TGCAGTGCTAGAAACAGACCTAACTATGGCTACACCTTC
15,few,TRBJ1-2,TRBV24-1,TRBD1,CATSLRTGGDYGYTF,TGTGCCACCAGTTTAAGAACAGGGGGCGACTATGGCTACACCTTC
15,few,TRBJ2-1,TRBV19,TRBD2,CASTKTSGSYNEQFF,TGTGCCAGTACCAAGACTAGCGGCTCCTACAATGAGCAGTTCTTC
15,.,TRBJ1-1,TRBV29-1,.,CSGGGGWAMNTEAFF,TGCAGCGGTGGGGGAGGGTGGGCAATGAACACTGAAGCTTTCTTT
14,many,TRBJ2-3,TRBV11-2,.,CASSLWAGADTQYF,TGTGCCAGCAGCTTATGGGCAGGGGCAGATACGCAGTATTTT
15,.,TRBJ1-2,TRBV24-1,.,CATSDSPTANYGYTF,TGTGCCACCAGTGATTCCCCGACAGCAAACTATGGCTACACCTTC
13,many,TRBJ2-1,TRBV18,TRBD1,CASSRTGGNEQFF,TGTGCCAGCTCACGTACAGGGGGAAATGAGCAGTTCTTC
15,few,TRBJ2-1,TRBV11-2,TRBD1,CASSFFGRGYNEQFF,TGTGCCAGCAGCTTTTTCGGCAGGGGGTACAATGAGCAGTTCTTC
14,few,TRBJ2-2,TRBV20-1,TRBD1,CSASDRGDTGELFF,TGCAGTGCTAGCGACAGGGGGGACACCGGGGAGCTGTTTTTT
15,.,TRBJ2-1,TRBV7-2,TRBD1,CASSLAYRGRSEQFF,TGTGCCAGCAGCTTAGCTTACAGGGGGCGATCTGAGCAGTTCTTC
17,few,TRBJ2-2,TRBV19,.,CASTDGRQVGASRELFF,TGTGCCAGTACCGACGGGAGACAGGTTGGGGCGAGTCGGGAGCTGTTTTTT
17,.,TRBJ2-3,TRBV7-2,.,CASSLGWGGHSTDTQYF,TGTGCCAGCAGCTTAGGATGGGGAGGTCATAGCACAGATACGCAGTATTTT
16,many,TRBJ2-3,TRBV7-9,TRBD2,CASSLLTSGGLDTQYF,TGTGCCAGCAGCTTGCTAACGAGCGGGGGGCTAGATACGCAGTATTTT